A selection of T cell receptor beta chains follows, all from one sample in a study of blood T cell repertoires in COVID-19. Clones were sequenced by immunoSEQ multiplex PCR, and TCRdb holds only the in-frame ones, with some missing. This sample has 120,000 to 150,000 clones, with about 91% found just once. Sequences were obtained from peripheral blood. These receptor sequences come from a woman in her fifties or sixties with acute or convalescent COVID-19. Both conserved end residues are part of each CDR3. Each record gives: CDR3 length, V gene, D gene, CDR3 protein. D genes are given only for firm matches.

>12|TRBV27|NA
CASSLPFYEQYF
>16|TRBV4-2|TRBD2
CASSHKALAGGIEQFF
>14|TRBV10-1|NA
CASSLTASGNTIYF
>18|TRBV7-8|TRBD2
CASSLAGLAGVIWGEQYF
>14|TRBV5-1|TRBD2
CASRETSAPNEQFF
>14|TRBV7-2|TRBD1
CASRRTGEAYEQYF
>13|TRBV7-9|TRBD2
CASGTSGYNEQFF
>13|TRBV15|TRBD1
CATSSRDRHGYTF
>18|TRBV11-2|TRBD2
CASSLVYSGRKLYNEQFF
>16|TRBV7-2|TRBD1
CASSSGTGGRTDTQYF
>15|TRBV10-1|TRBD2
CASSDGGGASYEQYF
>14|TRBV7-3|NA
CASSIQGPGSEQFF
>15|TRBV24-1|NA
CATSDLKGARETQYF
>16|TRBV6-1|TRBD1
CASSELTGRSTGELFF
>14|TRBV5-1|NA
CASSSGGGYTEAFF
>16|TRBV18|NA
CASSPRQVATNEKLFF
>15|TRBV24-1|NA
CATSSSGPPTDTQYF